The clone carrying this T cell receptor beta chain was picked up a small number of times. Its antigen is still unknown. The PCR had 60 Vbeta and 13 Jbeta primers. The method was immunoSEQ multiplex PCR; TCRdb's version includes in-frame clones alone and lacks a portion of them. Among some 120,000 clones, roughly two thirds were seen once, and the ten largest hold 1.6%. These data belong to a study of cytomegalovirus exposure and HLA in healthy donors. At the level of the study: Drawn from HLA-typed donors, about 82 million unique TCRs were held in an early data release. The study's findings and limits: Immune exposure data for these donors was limited to CMV serostatus. Per published reports, the classifier diagnosed cytomegalovirus status with high specificity and sensitivity. There were several of the most significant clusters that appeared linked to common viral pathogens in a later analysis.

The CDR3 contains 14 residues. The V gene's germline CDR1 is SGHTA and CDR2 FQGTGA. Trimming stripped 5 bases from V and 2 bases from J, with 11 bases between. J is TRBJ2-3 and V is TRBV7-3, with D possibly TRBD2 on 6 matching bases. The sequence was collected from a man aged 25 to 40 in good health and CMV-seropositive. Sequencing was performed on PBMCs. The CDR3 sequence: CASSRDLATDTQYF. CDR3 in DNA: TGTGCCAGCAGCCGGGACTTAGCCACAGATACGCAGTATTTT.